This record concerns one T cell receptor (beta chain) sequence. The CDR3 has 14 residues. CDR1 and CDR2 (germline): LNHDA, SQIVND (reference sequence). Trimming at V came to 6 bases and at J to 5 bases, leaving 9 bases not matched to a gene. The entry originates in a study of blood T cell repertoires in COVID-19. Original processing notes: Amplified reference gene primers provided the basis for estimating nucleated cell counts. Produced via immunoSEQ multiplex PCR; TCRdb's table is partial and in-frame only. That table gives V, J and clone size, and the DNA gave D and trimming. Seen here are about 150,000 clones, roughly 84% observed once, and the top ten hold roughly 5.7%. Each participant's cohort was designated according to participant-reported clinical history.

This rearrangement joins TRBV19 to TRBJ1-1, with 7 bases identical to TRBD1. Material: PBMCs or T cells enriched from blood (not recorded which). This clonotype originated in a woman between 50 and 59 years old who had been exposed to COVID-19. The DNA for the CDR3 is TGTGCCAGTAGCCAAGGGGGCGAGGGGACTGAAGCTTTCTTT. The encoded protein is CASSQGGEGTEAFF.